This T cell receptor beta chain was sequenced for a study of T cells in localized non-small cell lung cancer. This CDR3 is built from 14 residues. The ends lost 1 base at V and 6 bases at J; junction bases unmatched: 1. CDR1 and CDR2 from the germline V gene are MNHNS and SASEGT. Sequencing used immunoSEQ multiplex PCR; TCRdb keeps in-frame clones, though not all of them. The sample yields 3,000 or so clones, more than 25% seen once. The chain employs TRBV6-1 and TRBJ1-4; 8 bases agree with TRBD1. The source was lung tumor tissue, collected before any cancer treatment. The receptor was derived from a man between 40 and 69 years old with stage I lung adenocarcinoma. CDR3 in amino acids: CASSEGQGYEKLFF. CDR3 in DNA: TGTGCCAGCAGTGAAGGACAGGGGTATGAAAAACTGTTTTTT.